The 26 T cell receptor beta chains given below trace back to one sample, sequenced in a study of Graves' ophthalmopathy and Graves' hyperthyroidism (dated by TCRdb to the late 2010s). Instrument used: Illumina HiSeq 2000. For repertoire sequencing, the TCR beta CDR3 regions were amplified from RNA transcripts. The first round of RT-PCR was done with HTBI primers and the Qiagen OneStep RT-PCR kit, and was followed by a second round of multiplex PCR, then size selection and purification. TCRdb reprocessing: public reads trimmed at Q25 with fastp, clones called with MiXCR, in-frame beta chains kept. CDR3 protein duplicates are merged, each entry listing the most common genes and DNA. This sample has some 360,000 distinct CDR3 sequences in its table, and roughly 15% of those were observed once. In total, the top ten clones hold roughly 2.3% of the sample. Sequenced material: peripheral blood. The receptors were gathered from an adult woman with stable Graves' hyperthyroidism.

This clonotype was counted ten times or more. The chain recombines TRBV6-1 with TRBJ1-1; 9 positions match TRBD1. CDR3 length: 16 amino acids. V was pared by 5 bases and J by 4 bases, with 11 bases of the junction left unmatched. Germline V gene data show CDR1 as MNHNS and CDR2 as SASEGT. The CDR3 nucleotides read TGTGCCAGCAGTCGGGACAGGGAGTCGGTCGGCACTGAAGCTTTCTTT. It is translated as CASSRDRESVGTEAFF.

In this sample, this clonotype turned up many times. V is TRBV12-3 or TRBV12-4 and J is TRBJ2-5, with D tentatively TRBD1 or TRBD2 (5 bases each). The CDR3 has 15 residues. V was clipped by 3 bases and J by 2 bases, with 13 bases between them. The CDR3 here is CASSFSGKGQETQYF. CDR3 sequence (DNA): TGTGCCAGCAGTTTTTCGGGGAAGGGGCAAGAGACCCAGTACTTC.

In DNA, the CDR3 is TGTGCCAGCAGCCAGAACGACAGGGGCGAGCAGTACTTC. Translation: CASSQNDRGEQYF. The chain employs TRBV7-2 and TRBJ2-7; 8 nucleotides match TRBD1. Germline V gives CDR1 SGHTA, CDR2 FQGNSA. This CDR3 is built from 13 residues. The junction had 6 bases not matched to a gene; V was cut back by 5 bases and J by 6 bases.

This clonotype has at least ten counts. The CDR3 DNA reads TGTGCCAGCAGCCCGCAGGGCCCGAATCAGCCCCAGCATTTT. This gives the protein CASSPQGPNQPQHF. The chain uses TRBV27 and TRBJ1-5, with D maybe TRBD1 (5 bases). Trimming cost V 6 bases and J 4 bases, with 13 bases left between them. Germline loops: CDR1 MNHEY, CDR2 SMNVEV (reference sequence). The CDR3 runs to 14 residues.

This clonotype showed up many times. The V call is TRBV6-1, the J call TRBJ1-3; D remains unclear. This CDR3 has 13 amino acids. Germline V lookup: CDR1 MNHNS, CDR2 SASEGT. Between the trimmed V and J ends, which lost 2 bases and 9 bases, there was a span of 11 bases. The CDR3 coding sequence is TGTGCCAGCAGTGAAATAAGGGCTAGCACCATATATTTT. Protein: CASSEIRASTIYF.

This clonotype was found many times. V usage is TRBV28 and J usage is TRBJ1-1; 8 nucleotides align to TRBD1. The CDR3 is 15 amino acids. Germline CDR1 MDHEN, CDR2 SYDVKM. The trim removed 5 bases at V and 0 bases at J, leaving 5 bases unmatched. The DNA of the CDR3 is TGTGCCAGCAGTCTTCCAGGGGGCATGAACACTGAAGCTTTCTTT. This encodes CASSLPGGMNTEAFF.

This clonotype was counted many times. V and J are TRBV12-5 and TRBJ1-5; 7 nucleotides line up with TRBD1. This CDR3 contains 17 residues. Germline lookup yields CDR1 LGHNT and CDR2 FRNRAP. V shed 1 base, J shed 6 bases, and the junction held 12 bases outside the gene matches. The CDR3, as DNA: TGTGCTAGTGGTTTGGACAGGGGATTAGAGTCAAGTCAGCCCCAGCATTTT. The encoded protein is CASGLDRGLESSQPQHF.

The sample holds many counts of this clonotype. A much larger clonotype is one base distant, so this may be a read error. The rearrangement uses TRBV28 and TRBJ1-1; no firm D call. Germline CDR1 reads MDHEN; CDR2 reads SYDVKM. This CDR3 has 11 amino acids. The CDR3 DNA reads TGTGCCACCCTTTCGAACACTGAAGCTTCCTTT. Amino acid sequence: CATLSNTEASF.

This clonotype was picked up many times. V is TRBV10-1 and J is TRBJ2-5; 9 positions match TRBD2. The CDR3 is 18 residues long. CDR1 and CDR2 (germline): WNHNN, SYGVQD (reference sequence). V lost 2 bases, J lost 2 bases, and 12 bases stayed unmatched. In DNA form, the CDR3 reads TGCGCCAGCAGTGAGACCGGTCCGACTAGCGGAGGACAAGAGACCCAGTACTTC. Protein: CASSETGPTSGGQETQYF.

In this sample, this clonotype turned up many times. The chain is built from TRBV28 and TRBJ1-1; D unclear. V lost 6 bases and J lost 5, with 28 bases in between. This CDR3 has 18 residues. Germline lookup yields CDR1 MDHEN and CDR2 SYDVKM. DNA of the CDR3: TGTGCCAGCAGCCCATGGGTCTACAGAAGGAGGGAGGGAACTGAAGCTTTCTTT. This codes for CASSPWVYRRREGTEAFF.

This clonotype has a count of ten or more. V and J are TRBV11-2 and TRBJ1-2, with 9 bases fitting TRBD1. The CDR3 has 15 amino acids. V was clipped by 2 bases and J by 7 bases; unmatched bases: 8. Germline V gene data show CDR1 as SGHAT and CDR2 as FQNNGV. The CDR3, as DNA: TGTGCCAGCAGCTTAATGGGACAGGGCATAAGTGGCTACACCTTC. Translated: CASSLMGQGISGYTF. Together with reference TRBV11-2 and TRBJ1-2, the CDR3 gives the full variable domain: EAGVAQSPRYKIIEKRQSVAFWCNPISGHATLYWYQQILGQGPKLLIQFQNNGVVDDSQLPKDRFSAERLKGVDSTLKIQPAKLEDSAVYLCASSLMGQGISGYTFGSGTRLTVV.

This clonotype has at least ten counts. The CDR3 is CASSMGTSGTRELFF. CDR3 nucleotide sequence: TGTGCCAGCAGTATGGGGACTAGCGGGACCCGGGAGCTGTTTTTT. This chain uses TRBV27 with TRBJ2-2; 13 bases are a match to TRBD2. The CDR3 covers 15 residues. Germline lookup yields CDR1 MNHEY and CDR2 SMNVEV (reference sequence). The junction had 6 bases not matched to a gene; V was cut back by 5 bases and J by 9 bases.

This clonotype was seen only a few times. This chain joins TRBV5-1 and TRBJ2-5; D not certain. The CDR3 is made up of 13 amino acids. V was clipped by 2 bases and J by 4 bases, with 9 bases between them. Germline V CDR1 and CDR2: SGHRS, YFSETQ. This CDR3 is CASSFVFGETQYF. The CDR3 nucleotides are TGCGCCAGCAGCTTTGTCTTCGGAGAGACCCAGTACTTC.

This clonotype was seen at least ten times. V and J are TRBV28 and TRBJ2-7, with D maybe TRBD2 (5 bases). The CDR3 is made up of 14 amino acids. The V end was cut by 3 bases, the J end by 3 bases, with 12 bases between. From germline, CDR1 is MDHEN and CDR2 SYDVKM. CDR3 nucleotide sequence: TGTGCCAGCAGTTTTCGGGCTAGCCTCTACGAGCAGTACTTC. Protein sequence: CASSFRASLYEQYF.

This clonotype occurred many times. V gene TRBV12-3 or TRBV12-4 combines with J gene TRBJ2-7; TRBD2 aligns across 12 bases. J was trimmed by 2 bases and V by 6 bases; bases with no gene match: 5. This CDR3 spans 15 amino acids. CDR3 residues: CASRPGLAGTYEQYF. CDR3 DNA: TGTGCCAGCAGGCCTGGACTAGCGGGAACCTACGAGCAGTACTTC.

V gene TRBV3-1 combines with J gene TRBJ1-1; a weak D match, TRBD1 (5 bases). Germline assignment: CDR1 LGHDT and CDR2 YNNKEL (reference sequence). CDR3 size: 17 residues. The germline V and J ends were trimmed by 3 bases and 0 bases, with 17 bases remaining between them. CDR3 sequence: CASSHGGSRHMNTEAFF. The CDR3, as DNA: TGTGCCAGCAGCCACGGGGGGAGCCGCCATATGAACACTGAAGCTTTCTTT.

The sample holds many counts of this clonotype. The rearrangement joins TRBV12-5 to TRBJ1-1; D is unclear. Looked up from germline, CDR1 is LGHNT and CDR2 is FRNRAP. The CDR3 sequence is 13 residues long. V was trimmed by 1 base and J by 4 bases, leaving 7 bases between them. CDR3 bases: TGTGCTAGTGGTTTGGGGGCGTCCACTGAAGCTTTCTTT. Translated, it gives CASGLGASTEAFF.

This clonotype was seen ten or more times. The gene calls are TRBV20-1 and TRBJ2-2; 10 nucleotides line up with TRBD1. V shed 6 bases, J shed 6 bases, and the junction held 7 bases outside the gene matches. CDR1 DFQATT and CDR2 SNEGSKA come from the germline V gene (reference sequence). The CDR3 extends over 14 amino acids. The CDR3 here is CSAKTGGFSGELFF. CDR3 in DNA: TGCAGTGCGAAGACAGGGGGCTTTTCCGGGGAGCTGTTTTTT.

This clonotype was observed many times. J is TRBJ2-7 and V is TRBV7-9; unclear D gene. The CDR3 has 12 amino acids. Trimming shortened V by 1 base and J by 5 bases, and 6 bases separated the two germline ends. Per germline, CDR1 SEHNR and CDR2 FQNEAQ (reference sequence). The CDR3 DNA reads TGTGCCAGCAGCTTAGTTCCCCACGAGCAGTACTTC. Amino acid sequence: CASSLVPHEQYF.

This clonotype was seen many times. The V and J genes are TRBV27 and TRBJ1-5, with TRBD1 identical over 7 bases. The CDR3 has 17 amino acids. With V trimmed by 8 bases and J by 6 bases, 19 bases remained unmatched. Looked up from germline, CDR1 is MNHEY and CDR2 is SMNVEV (reference sequence). The CDR3 DNA sequence: TGTGCCAGCGGGTCGTCCCCGTCGGGAGGGGGCGGTCAGCCCCAGCATTTT. Translated: CASGSSPSGGGGQPQHF.

This clonotype was detected ten times or more. The chain joins TRBV6-1 to TRBJ2-7; maybe TRBD1 (6 bases). CDR1 and CDR2 (germline): MNHNS, SASEGT. Trimming removed 1 base at V and 2 bases at J, with 15 bases between. This CDR3 has 16 amino acids. Here the CDR3 DNA reads TGTGCCAGCAGTGAAGGGAGGTTAGGGACACCCTACGAGCAGTACTTC. Residues: CASSEGRLGTPYEQYF.

This clonotype has at least ten counts. The chain links TRBV4-1 to TRBJ2-7; D possibly corresponds to TRBD1 (6 bases). The CDR3 runs 13 residues. Deletions cut 2 bases from V and 7 bases from J, with 12 bases between. In germline, CDR1 is MGHRA, CDR2 YSYEKL. DNA for the CDR3: TGCGCCAGCAGCCAACTGGGGGCGAGGGAGCAGTACTTC. It specifies CASSQLGAREQYF.

CDR3 nucleotide sequence: TGCGCCAGCAGCCAAGATAAGGGCGGGAGGCACTCCTACGAGCAGTACTTC. Translating gives CASSQDKGGRHSYEQYF. This sequence joins TRBV4-1 and TRBJ2-7; 8 bases fit TRBD2. CDR1 is MGHRA and CDR2 is YSYEKL in the germline V gene. The CDR3 consists of 17 residues. V was pared by 0 bases and J by 0 bases, with 7 bases of the junction left unmatched.

This clonotype was found many times. The chain carries TRBV20-1 and TRBJ2-7, with D possibly being TRBD1 (5 bases). With 5 bases removed from V and 12 bases from J, the gap between germline ends came to 17 bases. The CDR3 length is 11 residues. In germline, CDR1 is DFQATT, CDR2 SNEGSKA (reference sequence). As DNA, the CDR3 is TGCAGTGCTTCCTACAGGTCTCGATGGTACTTC. Amino acid sequence: CSASYRSRWYF.

This clonotype was observed at least ten times. The chain links TRBV29-1 to TRBJ1-2; D perhaps matches TRBD1 (5 bases). This CDR3 region has 13 residues. V lost 6 bases and J lost 5, with 16 bases in between. Looked up from germline, CDR1 is SQVTM and CDR2 is ANQGSEA. Here the CDR3 reads CSVWASGTYGYTF. In DNA form, the CDR3 reads TGCAGCGTGTGGGCCTCAGGGACGTATGGCTACACCTTC.

There are many counts of this clonotype. Compared with germline, one end of the junction differs, possibly owing to a read error. The genes are TRBV6-2 or TRBV6-3 and TRBJ1-1; a weak D match, TRBD1 (5 bases). Germline CDR1 MNHEY, CDR2 SVGEGT. The CDR3 has 15 residues. CDR3 region: CASGYDGGENTEAFF. CDR3 sequence (DNA): TGTGCCAGCGGTTACGATGGGGGGGAGAACACTGAAGCTTTCTTT.